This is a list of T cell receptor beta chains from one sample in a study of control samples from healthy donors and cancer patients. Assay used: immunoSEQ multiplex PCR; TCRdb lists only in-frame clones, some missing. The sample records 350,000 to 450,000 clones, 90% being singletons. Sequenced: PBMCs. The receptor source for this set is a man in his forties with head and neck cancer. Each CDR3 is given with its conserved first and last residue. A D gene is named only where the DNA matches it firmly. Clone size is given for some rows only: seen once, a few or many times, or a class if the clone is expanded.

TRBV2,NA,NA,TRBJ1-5,CASNGGVWNQPQHF,TGTGCCAGCAATGGGGGTGTGTGGAATCAGCCCCAGCATTTT
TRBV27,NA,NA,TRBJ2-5,CASSIREGLQETQYF,TGTGCCAGCAGTATTCGTGAGGGGCTACAAGAGACCCAGTACTTC
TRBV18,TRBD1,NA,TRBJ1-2,CASSPPRTGLNYGYTF,TGTGCCAGCTCACCACCGCGGACAGGGCTGAACTATGGCTACACCTTC
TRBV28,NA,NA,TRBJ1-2,CARSSRPVSYGYTF,TGTGCCAGAAGTAGCCGACCCGTCTCCTATGGCTACACCTTC
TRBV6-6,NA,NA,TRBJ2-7,CASTSPGNSYEQYF,TGTGCCAGCACCTCACCCGGGAACTCCTACGAGCAGTACTTC
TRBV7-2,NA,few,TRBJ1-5,CASSSQGSSQPQHF,TGTGCCAGCAGTTCACAGGGATCGAGTCAGCCCCAGCATTTT
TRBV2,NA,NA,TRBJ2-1,CASATGYTPNEQFF,TGTGCCAGCGCTACAGGTTACACCCCGAATGAGCAGTTCTTC
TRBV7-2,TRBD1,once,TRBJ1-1,CASSVDRGRGTEAFF,TGTGCCAGCAGCGTGGACAGGGGGCGCGGAACTGAAGCTTTCTTT
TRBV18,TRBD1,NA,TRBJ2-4,CASSPPEGTGVQYF,TGTGCCAGCTCACCACCGGAAGGGACAGGGGTTCAGTACTTC
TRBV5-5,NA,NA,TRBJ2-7,CASSLNTYEQYF,TGTGCCAGCAGCTTGAACACCTACGAGCAGTACTTC
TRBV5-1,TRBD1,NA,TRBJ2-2,CASRYRGEDGELFF,TGCGCCAGCAGATACAGGGGGGAGGACGGGGAGCTGTTTTTT
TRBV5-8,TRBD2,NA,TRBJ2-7,CASSFLAGTYEQYF,TGTGCCAGCAGCTTTCTAGCGGGGACCTACGAGCAGTACTTC
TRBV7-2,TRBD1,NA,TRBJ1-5,CASSWDRVSNQPQHF,TGTGCCAGCAGCTGGGACAGGGTTAGCAATCAGCCCCAGCATTTT
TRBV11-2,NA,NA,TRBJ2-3,CASSLGPDTQYF,TGTGCCAGCAGCTTAGGGCCAGATACGCAGTATTTT
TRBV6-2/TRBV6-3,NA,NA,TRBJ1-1,CASSSRENTEAFF,TGTGCCAGCAGTTCACGGGAGAACACTGAAGCTTTCTTT
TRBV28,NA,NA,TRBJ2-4,CASSSLLDSLAKNIQYF,TGTGCCAGCAGCTCTCTACTTGATTCGTTAGCCAAAAACATTCAGTACTTC
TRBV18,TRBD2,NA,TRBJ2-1,CASSRSGNNEQFF,TGTGCCAGCTCCCGTAGCGGGAACAATGAGCAGTTCTTC
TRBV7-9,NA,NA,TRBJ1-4,CASSLDRDGDEKLFF,TGTGCCAGCAGCTTAGATCGGGACGGGGATGAAAAACTGTTTTTT
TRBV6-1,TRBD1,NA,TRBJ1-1,CASSDRGMETEAFF,TGTGCCAGCAGTGACAGGGGGATGGAGACTGAAGCTTTCTTT
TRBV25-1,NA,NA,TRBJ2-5,CASRGGETQYF,TGTGCCAGCAGGGGTGGAGAGACCCAGTACTTC
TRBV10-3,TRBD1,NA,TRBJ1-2,CAISDGQGSYGYTF,TGTGCCATCAGTGATGGACAGGGAAGCTATGGCTACACCTTC
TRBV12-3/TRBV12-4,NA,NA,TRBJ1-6,CASSPRGNSPLHF,TGTGCCAGCAGCCCGAGAGGGAATTCACCCCTCCACTTT
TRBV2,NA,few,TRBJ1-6,CASSVKGENSPLHF,TGTGCCAGCAGTGTAAAAGGGGAAAATTCACCCCTCCACTTT
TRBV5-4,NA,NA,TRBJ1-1,CASSLSQENTEAFF,TGTGCCAGCAGCTTGAGCCAGGAAAACACTGAAGCTTTCTTT
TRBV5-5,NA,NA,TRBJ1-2,CASSLDSGSYGYTF,TGTGCCAGCAGCTTAGACTCGGGGTCCTATGGCTACACCTTC
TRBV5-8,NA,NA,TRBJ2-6,CASSRRSAGSGGANVLTF,TGTGCCAGCAGCAGAAGAAGCGCGGGGTCGGGTGGGGCCAACGTCCTGACTTTC
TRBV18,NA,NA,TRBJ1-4,CASSPPGHNEKLFF,TGTGCCAGCTCACCACCGGGACACAATGAAAAACTGTTTTTT
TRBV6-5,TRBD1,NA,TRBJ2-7,CASSYLRQGYEQYF,TGTGCCAGCAGTTACTTGAGACAGGGGTACGAGCAGTACTTC
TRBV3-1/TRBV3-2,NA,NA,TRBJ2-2,CASSPRQVAGELFF,TGTGCCAGCAGCCCTAGACAGGTGGCCGGGGAGCTGTTTTTT
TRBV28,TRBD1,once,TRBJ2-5,CASSRDRGEETQYF,TGTGCCAGTTCCCGGGACAGGGGGGAAGAGACCCAGTACTTC
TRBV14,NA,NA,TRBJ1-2,CASSQDQSGRMGGYTF,TGTGCCAGCAGCCAAGATCAGTCCGGACGGATGGGGGGCTACACCTTC
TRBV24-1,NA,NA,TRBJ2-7,CATSPSRVPYEQYF,TGTGCCACCTCCCCCAGCAGGGTCCCCTACGAGCAGTACTTC
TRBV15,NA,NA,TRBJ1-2,CATSRLVYGYTF,TGTGCCACCAGCAGACTGGTCTATGGCTACACCTTC